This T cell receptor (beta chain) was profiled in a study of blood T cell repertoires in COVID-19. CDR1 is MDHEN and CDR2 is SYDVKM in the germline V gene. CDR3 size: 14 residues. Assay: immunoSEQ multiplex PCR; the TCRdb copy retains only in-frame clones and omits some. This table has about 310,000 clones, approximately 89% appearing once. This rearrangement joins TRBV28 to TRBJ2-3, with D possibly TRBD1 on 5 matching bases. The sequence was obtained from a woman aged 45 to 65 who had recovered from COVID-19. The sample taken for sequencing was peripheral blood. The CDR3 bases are TGTGCTACCAGCAGCTCCAGGGTCCCAGATACGCAGTATTTT. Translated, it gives CATSSSRVPDTQYF.